This record concerns one T cell receptor (beta chain) sequence. The antigen is undetermined. The CDR3 runs 13 residues. The germline CDR1 and CDR2 sequences are LNHNV and YYDKDF (reference sequence). Trimming removed 3 bases at V and 6 bases at J, with 11 bases between. The sample belongs to a study of T cells in Graves' hyperthyroidism and ophthalmopathy. RNA transcripts served as the template for amplifying TCR beta CDR3 regions. TCR CDR3 regions were first amplified by RT-PCR with HTBI primers. In TCRdb, the multiplex PCR reads were re-called with MiXCR into one record per CDR3 protein. Of 280,000 or so distinct CDR3 sequences in the sample, about 25% were seen once. Clinical symptoms, serum thyroxine and TRAb, thyroid ultrasound and orbital computed tomography were used for the diagnoses. Study observations and caveats: In the blood, most expanded thyroid clonotypes above 0.001 appeared as well.

The receptor's source is a man aged 40-55 years with Graves' hyperthyroidism that later progressed to Graves' ophthalmopathy. Sample: blood. The chain carries TRBV15 and TRBJ1-1; maybe TRBD1 (5 bases). The CDR3 DNA sequence: TGTGCCACCAGCAGGGTAGACAGAGCTGAAGCTTTCTTT. Its translation: CATSRVDRAEAFF.